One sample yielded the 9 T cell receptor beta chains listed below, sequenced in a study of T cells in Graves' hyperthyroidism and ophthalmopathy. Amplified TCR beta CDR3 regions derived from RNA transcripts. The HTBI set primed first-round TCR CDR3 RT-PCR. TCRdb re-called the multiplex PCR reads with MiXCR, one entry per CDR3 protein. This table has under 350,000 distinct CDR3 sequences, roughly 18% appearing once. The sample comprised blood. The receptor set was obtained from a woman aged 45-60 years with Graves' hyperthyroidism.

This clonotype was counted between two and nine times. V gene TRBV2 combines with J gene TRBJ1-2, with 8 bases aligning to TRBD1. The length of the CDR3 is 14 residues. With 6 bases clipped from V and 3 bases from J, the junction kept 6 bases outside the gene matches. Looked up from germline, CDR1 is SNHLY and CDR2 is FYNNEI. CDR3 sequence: CASSLRGRDYGYTF. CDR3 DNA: TGTGCCAGCAGCCTCAGGGGGCGAGACTATGGCTACACCTTC.

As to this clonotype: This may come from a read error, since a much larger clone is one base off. The CDR3 coding sequence is TGTGCCAGCAGTTTACGAGCCGGGGAGCTGCTTTTT. Translation: CASSLRAGELLF. This chain links TRBV6-2 or TRBV6-3 with TRBJ2-2; D is possibly TRBD2 (5 bases). Germline CDR1 and CDR2: MNHEY and SVGEGT. There are 12 residues in the CDR3.

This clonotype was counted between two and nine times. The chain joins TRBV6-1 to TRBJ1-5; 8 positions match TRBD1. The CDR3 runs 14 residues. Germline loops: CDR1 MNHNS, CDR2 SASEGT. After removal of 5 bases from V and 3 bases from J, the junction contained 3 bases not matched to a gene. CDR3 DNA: TGTGCCAGCAGTAAGGGACAGGACAATCAGCCCCAGCATTTT. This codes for CASSKGQDNQPQHF.

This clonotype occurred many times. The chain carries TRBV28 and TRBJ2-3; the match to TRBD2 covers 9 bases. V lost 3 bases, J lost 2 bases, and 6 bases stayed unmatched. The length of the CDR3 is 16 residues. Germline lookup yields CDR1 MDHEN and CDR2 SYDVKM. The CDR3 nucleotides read TGTGCCAGCAGTTTTCCGCTAGCGGGGTCCACAGATACGCAGTATTTT. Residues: CASSFPLAGSTDTQYF.

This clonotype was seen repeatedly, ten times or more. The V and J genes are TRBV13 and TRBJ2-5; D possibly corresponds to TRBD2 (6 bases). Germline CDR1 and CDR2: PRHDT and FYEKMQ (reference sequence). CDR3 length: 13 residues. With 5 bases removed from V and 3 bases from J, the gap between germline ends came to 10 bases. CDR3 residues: CASSARLEETQYF. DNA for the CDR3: TGTGCCAGCAGCGCCCGACTAGAAGAGACCCAGTACTTC.

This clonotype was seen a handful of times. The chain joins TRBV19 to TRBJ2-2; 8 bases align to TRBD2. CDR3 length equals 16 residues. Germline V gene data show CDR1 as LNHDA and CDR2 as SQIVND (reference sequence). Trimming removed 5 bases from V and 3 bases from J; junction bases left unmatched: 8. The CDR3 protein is CASSSLTSAYTGELFF. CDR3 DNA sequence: TGTGCCAGTAGTTCCCTGACTAGCGCCTACACCGGGGAGCTGTTTTTT.

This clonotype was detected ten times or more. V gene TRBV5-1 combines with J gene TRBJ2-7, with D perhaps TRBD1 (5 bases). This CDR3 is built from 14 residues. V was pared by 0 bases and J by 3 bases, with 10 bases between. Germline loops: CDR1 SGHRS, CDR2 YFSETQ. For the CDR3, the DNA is TGCGCCAGCAGCTTGGGTGGGGCCATCTACGAGCAGTACTTC. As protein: CASSLGGAIYEQYF.

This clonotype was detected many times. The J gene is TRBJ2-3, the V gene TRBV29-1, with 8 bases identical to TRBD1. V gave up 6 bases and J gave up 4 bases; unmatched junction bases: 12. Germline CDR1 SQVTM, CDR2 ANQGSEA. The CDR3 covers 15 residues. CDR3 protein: CSVANGQGRPDTQYF. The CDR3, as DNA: TGCAGCGTGGCTAACGGACAGGGACGCCCAGATACGCAGTATTTT.

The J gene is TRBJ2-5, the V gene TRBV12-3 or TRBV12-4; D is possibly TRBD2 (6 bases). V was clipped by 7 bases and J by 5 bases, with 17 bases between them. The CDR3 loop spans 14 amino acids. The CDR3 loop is CASTLTWRDETQYF. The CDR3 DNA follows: TGTGCCAGCACCCTGACGTGGCGGGATGAGACCCAGTACTTC.